Described below is a single TCR beta chain sequence and its context. Its cognate antigen is unknown. This table comes from immunoSEQ multiplex PCR, and its TCRdb copy is limited to in-frame clones, with some not included. Counted here are about 95,000 clones, approximately 86% occurring once; the ten biggest clones make up about 4.1%. The record originates from a study of OX40 agonist ivuxolimab in advanced cancers. The overall study: Patients undergoing dose escalation presented with hepatocellular carcinoma, melanoma, renal cell or head and neck cancer.

The germline CDR1 and CDR2 sequences are SGHVS and FNYEAQ. V was cut by 5 bases and J by 2 bases, with 10 bases left in between. CDR3 length equals 14 residues. At baseline, cycle 4 day 1, and cycle 7 day 1, blood was sampled. General study findings and limits: CD8+ T cells showed, on average, more clonal expansion than CD4+ cells.

The input for sequencing was CD4+ or CD8+ T cells sorted from blood, taken in a trial of the OX40 agonist ivuxolimab. This TCR derives from an adult with an advanced solid tumor such as melanoma, head and neck, liver or kidney cancer. The rearrangement links TRBV7-6 to TRBJ2-1; D possibly corresponds to TRBD1 (5 bases). The CDR3 region has the DNA TGTGCCAGCAGCATATCACAGGCCTACAATGAGCAGTTCTTC. Amino acids: CASSISQAYNEQFF.